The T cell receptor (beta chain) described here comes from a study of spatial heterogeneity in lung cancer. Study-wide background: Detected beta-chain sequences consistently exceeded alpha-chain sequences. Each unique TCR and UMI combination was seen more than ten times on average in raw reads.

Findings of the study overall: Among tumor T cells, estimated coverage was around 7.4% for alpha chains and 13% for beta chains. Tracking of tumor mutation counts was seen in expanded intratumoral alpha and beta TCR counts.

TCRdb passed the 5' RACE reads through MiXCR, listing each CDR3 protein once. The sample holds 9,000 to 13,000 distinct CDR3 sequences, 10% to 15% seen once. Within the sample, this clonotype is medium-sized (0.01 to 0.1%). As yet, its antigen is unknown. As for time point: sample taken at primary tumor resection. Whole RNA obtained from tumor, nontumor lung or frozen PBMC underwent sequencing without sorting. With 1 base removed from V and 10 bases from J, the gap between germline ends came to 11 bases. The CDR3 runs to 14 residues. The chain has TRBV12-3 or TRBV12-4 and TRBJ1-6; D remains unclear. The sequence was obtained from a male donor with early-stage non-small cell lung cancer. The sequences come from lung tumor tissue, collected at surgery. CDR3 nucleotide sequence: TGTGCCAGCAGTTTAGGCCGATCCGACTCACCCCTCCACTTT. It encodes CASSLGRSDSPLHF.